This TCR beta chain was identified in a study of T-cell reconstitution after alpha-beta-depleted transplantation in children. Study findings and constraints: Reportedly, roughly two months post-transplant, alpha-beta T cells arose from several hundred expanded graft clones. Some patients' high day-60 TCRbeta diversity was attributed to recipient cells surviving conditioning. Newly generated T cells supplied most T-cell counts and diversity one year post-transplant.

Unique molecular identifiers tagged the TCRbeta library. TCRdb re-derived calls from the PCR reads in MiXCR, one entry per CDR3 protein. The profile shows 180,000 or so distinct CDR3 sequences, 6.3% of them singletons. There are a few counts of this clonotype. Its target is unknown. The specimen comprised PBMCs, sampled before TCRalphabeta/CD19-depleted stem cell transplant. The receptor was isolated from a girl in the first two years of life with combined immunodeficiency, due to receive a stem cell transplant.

The CDR3 is CASSLGYGAYNEQFF. In DNA, the CDR3 is TGTGCCAGCAGCTTAGGTTACGGGGCCTACAATGAGCAGTTCTTC. V and J are TRBV7-9 and TRBJ2-1, with D possibly being TRBD2 (5 bases). Deletions cut 1 base from V and 2 bases from J, with 9 bases between. The V gene's germline CDR1 is SEHNR and CDR2 FQNEAQ (reference sequence). CDR3 size: 15 residues.